Listed below are T cell receptor beta chains from one sample, sequenced in a study of blood T cells in healthy people across ages. TCRdb recomputed calls from the 5' RACE reads with MiXCR, one row per CDR3 protein. The sample consists of hundreds of thousands of distinct CDR3 sequences, under 25% of them appearing once. The material sequenced was blood. Receptor source: a man between 65 and 85 years old in good health. Each CDR3 is given with its conserved first and last residue. The order of the fields is CDR3 length, J gene, clone size, V gene, D gene, CDR3 protein, CDR3 DNA. The D gene is left open where the match is weak. The size of a clone is reported for some rows only, either as once, few or many, or as a class for expanded clones.

CDR3 length: 13; J gene: TRBJ2-1; clone size: -; V gene: TRBV12-3/TRBV12-4; D gene: TRBD2; CDR3 protein: CASSLGLAGKKFF; CDR3 DNA: TGTGCCAGCAGTTTGGGGCTAGCGGGTAAAAAGTTCTTC
CDR3 length: 14; J gene: TRBJ2-1; clone size: many; V gene: TRBV10-2; D gene: TRBD2; CDR3 protein: CASSPSGNYNEQFF; CDR3 DNA: TGCGCCAGCAGCCCTAGCGGGAATTACAATGAGCAGTTCTTC
CDR3 length: 12; J gene: TRBJ1-3; clone size: -; V gene: TRBV20-1; D gene: -; CDR3 protein: CSARDQGNTIYF; CDR3 DNA: TGCAGTGCTAGGGACCAGGGAAACACCATATATTTT
CDR3 length: 12; J gene: TRBJ2-5; clone size: -; V gene: TRBV20-1; D gene: TRBD1; CDR3 protein: CSATSTGHEQCF; CDR3 DNA: TGCAGTGCTACCTCGACAGGGCACGAGCAGTGCTTC
CDR3 length: 15; J gene: TRBJ2-3; clone size: few; V gene: TRBV20-1; D gene: TRBD1; CDR3 protein: CSARRTGGSTDTQYF; CDR3 DNA: TGCAGTGCTAGACGAACAGGGGGCAGCACAGATACGCAGTATTTT
CDR3 length: 14; J gene: TRBJ2-1; clone size: -; V gene: TRBV27; D gene: -; CDR3 protein: CASGEGGNYNEQFF; CDR3 DNA: TGTGCCAGCGGGGAGGGGGGAAATTACAATGAGCAGTTCTTC
CDR3 length: 13; J gene: TRBJ1-2; clone size: few; V gene: TRBV18; D gene: TRBD1; CDR3 protein: CASSSVGTDGYTF; CDR3 DNA: TGTGCCAGCTCATCTGTTGGGACAGATGGCTACACCTTC
CDR3 length: 14; J gene: TRBJ2-7; clone size: many; V gene: TRBV18; D gene: TRBD2; CDR3 protein: CASSLGLADYEQYF; CDR3 DNA: TGTGCCAGCTCACTCGGACTAGCTGACTACGAGCAGTACTTC
CDR3 length: 15; J gene: TRBJ2-5; clone size: many; V gene: TRBV5-1; D gene: TRBD2; CDR3 protein: CASSGTSGNLETQYF; CDR3 DNA: TGCGCCAGCAGCGGGACTAGCGGGAATTTGGAGACCCAGTACTTC
CDR3 length: 15; J gene: TRBJ1-6; clone size: -; V gene: TRBV7-6; D gene: TRBD1; CDR3 protein: CASSSWDSSNSPLHF; CDR3 DNA: TGTGCCAGCAGCTCCTGGGACAGTTCGAATTCACCCCTCCACTTT
CDR3 length: 14; J gene: TRBJ2-5; clone size: -; V gene: TRBV7-2; D gene: -; CDR3 protein: CASSLGVSKETQYF; CDR3 DNA: TGTGCCAGCAGCTTAGGGGTCTCTAAAGAGACCCAGTACTTC
CDR3 length: 13; J gene: TRBJ2-7; clone size: few; V gene: TRBV20-1; D gene: -; CDR3 protein: CSATGTGLYEQYF; CDR3 DNA: TGCAGTGCTACGGGGACGGGACTCTACGAGCAGTACTTC
CDR3 length: 16; J gene: TRBJ2-6; clone size: few; V gene: TRBV7-9; D gene: TRBD1; CDR3 protein: CASSLSGQGGANVLTF; CDR3 DNA: TGTGCCAGCAGCTTAAGCGGACAGGGCGGGGCCAACGTCCTGACTTTC
CDR3 length: 13; J gene: TRBJ2-2; clone size: many; V gene: TRBV20-1; D gene: TRBD2; CDR3 protein: CSAPREAAGELFF; CDR3 DNA: TGCAGTGCTCCCCGGGAGGCGGCCGGGGAGCTGTTTTTT
CDR3 length: 16; J gene: TRBJ2-1; clone size: few; V gene: TRBV7-2; D gene: -; CDR3 protein: CASSLRGGKSYNEQFF; CDR3 DNA: TGTGCCAGCAGCTTACGAGGGGGGAAGTCCTACAATGAGCAGTTCTTC
CDR3 length: 17; J gene: TRBJ2-7; clone size: -; V gene: TRBV20-1; D gene: TRBD2; CDR3 protein: CSARDSGAGTLSYEQYF; CDR3 DNA: TGCAGTGCTAGAGACAGTGGAGCGGGAACCCTCTCCTACGAGCAGTACTTC
CDR3 length: 14; J gene: TRBJ2-7; clone size: few; V gene: TRBV6-5; D gene: -; CDR3 protein: CASRKWGQSGEQYF; CDR3 DNA: TGTGCCAGCAGGAAGTGGGGCCAGAGTGGCGAGCAGTACTTC
CDR3 length: 16; J gene: TRBJ2-7; clone size: -; V gene: TRBV11-2; D gene: TRBD1; CDR3 protein: CASSLVQGVAAYEQYF; CDR3 DNA: TGTGCCAGCAGCTTAGTACAGGGGGTGGCAGCCTACGAGCAGTACTTC
CDR3 length: 17; J gene: TRBJ2-7; clone size: few; V gene: TRBV3-1; D gene: TRBD1; CDR3 protein: CASSQMTGTGLAGEQYF; CDR3 DNA: TGTGCCAGCAGCCAGATGACCGGGACAGGACTCGCTGGCGAGCAGTACTTC
CDR3 length: 14; J gene: TRBJ2-3; clone size: once; V gene: TRBV11-2; D gene: -; CDR3 protein: CASSLRQVTDTQYF; CDR3 DNA: TGTGCCAGCAGCTTGAGACAAGTCACAGATACGCAGTATTTT
CDR3 length: 16; J gene: TRBJ1-4; clone size: -; V gene: TRBV4-1; D gene: TRBD1; CDR3 protein: CASSQGGQLLNEKLFF; CDR3 DNA: TGCGCCAGCAGCCAAGGGGGACAGCTTCTTAATGAAAAACTGTTTTTT
CDR3 length: 12; J gene: TRBJ1-1; clone size: few; V gene: TRBV29-1; D gene: -; CDR3 protein: CSVETENTEAFF; CDR3 DNA: TGCAGCGTGGAGACAGAGAACACTGAAGCTTTCTTT
CDR3 length: 15; J gene: TRBJ2-5; clone size: -; V gene: TRBV19; D gene: -; CDR3 protein: CASSMEAGRIETQYF; CDR3 DNA: TGTGCCAGTAGTATGGAGGCGGGACGCATCGAGACCCAGTACTTC
CDR3 length: 15; J gene: TRBJ1-4; clone size: few; V gene: TRBV6-1; D gene: -; CDR3 protein: CASSEAPSGREKLLF; CDR3 DNA: TGTGCCAGCAGTGAAGCGCCCTCGGGACGTGAAAAACTGCTTTTT
CDR3 length: 12; J gene: TRBJ2-7; clone size: many; V gene: TRBV20-1; D gene: -; CDR3 protein: CSASRSSYEQYF; CDR3 DNA: TGCAGTGCCTCTCGCAGCTCCTACGAGCAGTACTTC
CDR3 length: 14; J gene: TRBJ2-7; clone size: few; V gene: TRBV28; D gene: TRBD2; CDR3 protein: CASSFRLAGYEQYF; CDR3 DNA: TGTGCCAGCAGTTTCAGGCTAGCGGGCTACGAGCAGTACTTC
CDR3 length: 14; J gene: TRBJ2-5; clone size: few; V gene: TRBV20-1; D gene: -; CDR3 protein: CSARPPPGRETQYF; CDR3 DNA: TGCAGTGCTAGACCCCCTCCAGGGCGAGAGACCCAGTACTTC
CDR3 length: 8; J gene: TRBJ2-5; clone size: once; V gene: TRBV20-1; D gene: -; CDR3 protein: CSATTQNF; CDR3 DNA: TGCAGTGCTACCACCCAGAACTTC
CDR3 length: 14; J gene: TRBJ2-3; clone size: few; V gene: TRBV7-6; D gene: -; CDR3 protein: CASGGDSLTDTQYF; CDR3 DNA: TGTGCCAGCGGGGGTGATAGCCTCACAGATACGCAGTATTTT
CDR3 length: 15; J gene: TRBJ2-3; clone size: -; V gene: TRBV5-1; D gene: TRBD1; CDR3 protein: CASSVDRGRTDTQYF; CDR3 DNA: TGCGCCAGCAGCGTAGACAGGGGGCGAACAGATACGCAGTATTTT
CDR3 length: 15; J gene: TRBJ2-7; clone size: few; V gene: TRBV3-1; D gene: TRBD2; CDR3 protein: CASSRKREVSYEQYF; CDR3 DNA: TGTGCCAGCAGCCGTAAGCGGGAGGTCTCCTACGAGCAGTACTTC
CDR3 length: 14; J gene: TRBJ2-4; clone size: -; V gene: TRBV18; D gene: TRBD2; CDR3 protein: CASSPGGEGNIQYF; CDR3 DNA: TGTGCCAGCTCACCCGGTGGGGAGGGAAACATTCAGTACTTC
CDR3 length: 14; J gene: TRBJ1-5; clone size: few; V gene: TRBV20-1; D gene: -; CDR3 protein: CSANAQGGEQPQHF; CDR3 DNA: TGCAGTGCTAACGCCCAGGGAGGGGAGCAGCCCCAGCATTTT
CDR3 length: 14; J gene: TRBJ2-4; clone size: -; V gene: TRBV4-1; D gene: TRBD2; CDR3 protein: CASSQEGAGDIQYF; CDR3 DNA: TGCGCCAGCAGCCAAGAAGGAGCGGGAGACATTCAGTACTTC
CDR3 length: 15; J gene: TRBJ1-4; clone size: many; V gene: TRBV5-6; D gene: -; CDR3 protein: CASSARGRTNEKLFF; CDR3 DNA: TGTGCCAGCAGCGCCAGGGGTAGGACTAATGAAAAACTGTTTTTT
CDR3 length: 13; J gene: TRBJ1-6; clone size: -; V gene: TRBV12-3/TRBV12-4; D gene: -; CDR3 protein: CASSFAENSPLHF; CDR3 DNA: TGTGCCAGCAGTTTTGCTGAGAATTCACCCCTCCACTTT
CDR3 length: 14; J gene: TRBJ2-5; clone size: -; V gene: TRBV29-1; D gene: TRBD1; CDR3 protein: CSVEDSTGRETQYF; CDR3 DNA: TGCAGCGTTGAGGACTCGACAGGGAGAGAGACCCAGTACTTC
CDR3 length: 13; J gene: TRBJ2-5; clone size: -; V gene: TRBV7-9; D gene: TRBD1; CDR3 protein: CASIDRAQETQYF; CDR3 DNA: TGTGCCAGCATAGACAGGGCCCAAGAGACCCAGTACTTC
CDR3 length: 15; J gene: TRBJ2-5; clone size: many; V gene: TRBV7-9; D gene: TRBD1; CDR3 protein: CASSLRTGRSETQYF; CDR3 DNA: TGTGCCAGCAGCCTCAGGACAGGGAGGTCGGAGACCCAGTACTTC
CDR3 length: 15; J gene: TRBJ2-5; clone size: -; V gene: TRBV9; D gene: -; CDR3 protein: CASSVVGGHQETQYF; CDR3 DNA: TGTGCCAGCAGCGTAGTTGGGGGGCACCAAGAGACCCAGTACTTC
CDR3 length: 15; J gene: TRBJ2-5; clone size: many; V gene: TRBV10-3; D gene: TRBD2; CDR3 protein: CAISDSPSGQETQYF; CDR3 DNA: TGTGCCATCAGCGATTCTCCTAGCGGGCAAGAGACCCAGTACTTC